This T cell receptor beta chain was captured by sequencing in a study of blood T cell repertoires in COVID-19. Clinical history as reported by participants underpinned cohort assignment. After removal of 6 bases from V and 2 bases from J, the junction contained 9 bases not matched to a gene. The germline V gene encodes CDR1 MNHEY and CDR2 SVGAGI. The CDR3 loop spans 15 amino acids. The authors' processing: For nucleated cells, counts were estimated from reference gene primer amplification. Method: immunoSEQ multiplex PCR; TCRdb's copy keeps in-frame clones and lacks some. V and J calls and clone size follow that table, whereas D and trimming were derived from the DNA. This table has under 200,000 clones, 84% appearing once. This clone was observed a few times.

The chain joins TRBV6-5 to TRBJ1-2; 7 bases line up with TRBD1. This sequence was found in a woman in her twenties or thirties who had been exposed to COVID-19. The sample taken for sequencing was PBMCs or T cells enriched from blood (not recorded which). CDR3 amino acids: CASRLTRQGNYGYTF. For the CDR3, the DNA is TGTGCCAGCAGGCTCACTCGACAGGGAAACTATGGCTACACCTTC.